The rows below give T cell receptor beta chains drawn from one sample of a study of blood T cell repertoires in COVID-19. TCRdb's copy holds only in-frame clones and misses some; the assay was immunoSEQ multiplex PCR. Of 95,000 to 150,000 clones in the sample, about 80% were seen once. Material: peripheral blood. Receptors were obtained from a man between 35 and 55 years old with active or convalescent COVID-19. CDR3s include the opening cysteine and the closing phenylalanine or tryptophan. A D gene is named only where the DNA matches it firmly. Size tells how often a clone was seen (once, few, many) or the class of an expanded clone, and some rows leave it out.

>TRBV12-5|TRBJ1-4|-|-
CASGSPSGATNEKLFF
TGTGCTAGTGGTTCTCCTTCGGGAGCAACTAATGAAAAACTGTTTTTT
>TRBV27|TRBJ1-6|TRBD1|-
CASSLDRGSPLHF
TGTGCCAGCAGTTTAGACAGGGGGTCCCCCCTCCACTTT
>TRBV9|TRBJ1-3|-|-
CASSSGHSGNTIYF
TGTGCCAGCAGCTCGGGACACTCTGGAAACACCATATATTTT
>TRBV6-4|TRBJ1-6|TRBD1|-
CASPTGYSPLHF
TGTGCCAGCCCGACAGGGTATTCACCCCTCCACTTT
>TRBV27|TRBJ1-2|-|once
CASKQGTYGYTF
TGTGCCAGCAAACAGGGTACCTATGGCTACACCTTC
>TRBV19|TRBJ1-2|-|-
CASSIRTASYGYTF
TGTGCCAGTAGTATAAGGACAGCTTCTTATGGCTACACCTTC
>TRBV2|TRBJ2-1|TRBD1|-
CASHYRGAYNEQFF
TGTGCCAGCCACTACAGGGGGGCTTACAATGAGCAGTTCTTC
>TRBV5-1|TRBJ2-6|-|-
CASSPRVRANVLTF
TGCGCCAGCAGCCCCCGGGTTAGGGCCAACGTCCTGACTTTC
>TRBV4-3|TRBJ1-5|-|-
CASSQERGFLNQPQHF
TGCGCCAGCAGCCAAGAAAGGGGATTCCTTAATCAGCCCCAGCATTTT
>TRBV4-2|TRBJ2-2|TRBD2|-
CASSSFASGAVGELFF
TGTGCCAGCAGCTCCTTCGCTAGCGGGGCGGTCGGGGAGCTGTTTTTT
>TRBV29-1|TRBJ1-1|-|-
CSVATAGTEAFF
TGCAGCGTTGCGACGGCGGGCACTGAAGCTTTCTTT
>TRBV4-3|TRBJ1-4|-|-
CASSLDRVANEKLFF
TGCGCCAGCAGCCTCGACCGGGTGGCGAATGAAAAACTGTTTTTT
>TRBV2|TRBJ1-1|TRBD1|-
CASSRTGGNTEAFF
TGTGCCAGCAGCCGGACAGGAGGGAACACTGAAGCTTTCTTT
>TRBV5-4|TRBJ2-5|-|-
CASSSGGQTQETQYF
TGTGCCAGCAGCTCTGGCGGACAGACTCAAGAGACCCAGTACTTC
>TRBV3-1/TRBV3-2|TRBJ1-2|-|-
CASSLNGGIDGYTF
TGTGCCAGCAGCCTTAATGGAGGGATTGATGGCTACACCTTC
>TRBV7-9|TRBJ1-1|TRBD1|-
CASSLPGQGLRGNTEAFF
TGTGCCAGCAGCTTGCCGGGACAGGGGTTGAGGGGGAACACTGAAGCTTTCTTT
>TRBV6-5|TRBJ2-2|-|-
CASSYSTNTGELFF
TGTGCCAGCAGTTACTCGACAAACACCGGGGAGCTGTTTTTT
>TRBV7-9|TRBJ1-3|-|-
CASSPGQGTGGRPGNTIYF
TGTGCCAGCAGCCCAGGTCAGGGGACGGGGGGCCGACCTGGAAACACCATATATTTT
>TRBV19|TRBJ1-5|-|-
CASSSSGGFGNQPQHF
TGTGCCAGTAGTTCAAGCGGGGGGTTTGGCAATCAGCCCCAGCATTTT
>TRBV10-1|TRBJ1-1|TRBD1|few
CAGPGGLGVDTEAFF
TGCGCCGGTCCAGGGGGGCTCGGAGTGGACACTGAAGCTTTCTTT
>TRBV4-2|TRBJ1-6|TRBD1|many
CASSQDGGGASPLHF
TGTGCCAGCAGCCAAGATGGAGGGGGCGCTTCACCCCTCCACTTT
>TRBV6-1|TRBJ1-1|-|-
CASSDRTWANTEAFF
TGTGCCAGCAGTGACCGGACATGGGCAAACACTGAAGCTTTCTTT
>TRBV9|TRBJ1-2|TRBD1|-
CASSATRDRVNYGYTF
TGTGCCAGCAGCGCAACGCGGGACAGGGTCAACTATGGCTACACCTTC
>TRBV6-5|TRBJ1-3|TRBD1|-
CASSYTRGPGNTIYF
TGTGCCAGCAGTTACACCAGGGGGCCCGGAAACACCATATATTTT
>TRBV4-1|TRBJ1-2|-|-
CASSQGDTQNYGYTF
TGCGCCAGCAGCCAAGGGGACACCCAAAACTATGGCTACACCTTC
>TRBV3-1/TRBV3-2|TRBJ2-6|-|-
CASSHLSGANVLTF
TGTGCCAGCAGCCACCTCTCTGGGGCCAACGTCCTGACTTTC
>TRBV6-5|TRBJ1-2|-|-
CASSSIKGRGGYGYTF
TGTGCCAGCAGTTCCATAAAGGGGAGGGGAGGATATGGCTACACCTTC
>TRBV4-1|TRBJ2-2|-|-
CASSLSGGTAGELFF
TGCGCCAGCAGCCTTTCCGGGGGTACGGCCGGGGAGCTGTTTTTT
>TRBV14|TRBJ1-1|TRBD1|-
CASSSRTGRGGSEAFF
TGTGCCAGCAGCTCCCGGACAGGGAGGGGTGGGAGTGAAGCTTTCTTT
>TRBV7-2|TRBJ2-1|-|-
CASSLGDSRSYNEQFF
TGTGCCAGCAGCTTAGGCGACTCCCGCTCCTACAATGAGCAGTTCTTC
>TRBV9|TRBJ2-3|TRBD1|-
CASSATRDRGPHTQYF
TGTGCCAGCAGCGCAACCCGGGACAGGGGCCCACATACGCAGTATTTT
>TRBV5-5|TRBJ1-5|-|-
CASSLGEWAPQHF
TGTGCCAGCAGCTTAGGGGAATGGGCGCCCCAGCATTTT
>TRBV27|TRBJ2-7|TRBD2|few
CASSLQGAGGSHEQYF
TGTGCCAGCAGTCTACAGGGAGCGGGGGGATCCCACGAGCAGTACTTC
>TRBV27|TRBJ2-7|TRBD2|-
CASSFGTSGNYEQYF
TGTGCCAGCAGTTTCGGGACTAGCGGTAACTACGAGCAGTACTTC
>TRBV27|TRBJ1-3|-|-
CASRDGSHGNTIYF
TGTGCCAGCAGGGACGGGAGTCACGGAAACACCATATATTTT
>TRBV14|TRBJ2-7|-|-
CASSPLQGSGYEQYF
TGTGCCAGCAGCCCGCTCCAGGGGTCGGGCTACGAGCAGTACTTC
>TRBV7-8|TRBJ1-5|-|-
CASSLARGDQPQHF
TGTGCCAGCAGCTTAGCCAGGGGCGATCAGCCCCAGCATTTT
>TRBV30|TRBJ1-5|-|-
CAWSGPTENQPQHF
TGTGCCTGGAGTGGCCCAACGGAGAATCAGCCCCAGCATTTT
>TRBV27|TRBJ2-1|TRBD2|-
CASSLLREFGGEQFF
TGTGCCAGCAGTTTATTGCGGGAGTTCGGCGGTGAGCAGTTCTTC
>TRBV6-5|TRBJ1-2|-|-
CASSRGRNQGGYTF
TGTGCCAGCAGCCGAGGACGGAACCAGGGTGGCTACACCTTC
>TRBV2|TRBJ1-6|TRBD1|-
CASSDGQGAISPLHF
TGTGCCAGCAGCGACGGACAGGGCGCCATTTCACCCCTCCACTTT
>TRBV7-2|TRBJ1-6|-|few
CASSFLPPGRSGSPLHF
TGTGCCAGCAGCTTCCTTCCGCCAGGCAGGTCAGGTTCACCCCTCCACTTT
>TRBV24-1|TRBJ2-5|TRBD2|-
CATSDLKGTSGTQETQYF
TGTGCCACCAGTGATTTGAAAGGGACTAGCGGGACACAAGAGACCCAGTACTTC
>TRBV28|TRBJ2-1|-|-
CASSLGSTSDEQFF
TGTGCCAGCAGTCTCGGGTCTACCTCGGATGAGCAGTTCTTC
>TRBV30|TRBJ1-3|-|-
CAWSVQGNTIYF
TGTGCCTGGAGTGTACAGGGAAACACCATATATTTT
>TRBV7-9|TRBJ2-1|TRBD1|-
CASSGPGQGPEFF
TGTGCCAGCAGCGGCCCGGGACAGGGACCGGAGTTCTTC
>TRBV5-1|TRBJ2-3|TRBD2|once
CASSLTSANTDTQYF
TGCGCCAGCAGCCTGACTAGCGCAAACACAGATACGCAGTATTTT
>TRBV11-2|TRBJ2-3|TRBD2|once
CASSLVGGPDTQYF
TGTGCCAGCAGCTTAGTGGGAGGGCCAGATACGCAGTATTTT
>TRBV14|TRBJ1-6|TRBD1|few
CASSQARDRYNSPLHF
TGTGCCAGCAGCCAGGCCCGGGACAGATATAATTCACCCCTCCACTTT
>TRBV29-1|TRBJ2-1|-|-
CSVAGTPFAANEQFF
TGCAGCGTTGCCGGAACACCCTTTGCGGCTAATGAGCAGTTCTTC
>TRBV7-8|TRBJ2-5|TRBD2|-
CASSQGFVFSGGPRETQYF
TGTGCCAGCAGCCAGGGGTTCGTGTTTAGCGGGGGGCCGCGGGAGACCCAGTACTTC
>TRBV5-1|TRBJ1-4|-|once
CASSLQGVTNEKLFF
TGCGCCAGCAGCTTACAGGGAGTAACTAATGAAAAACTGTTTTTT
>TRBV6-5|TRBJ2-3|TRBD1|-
CASSPQGYTDTQYF
TGTGCCAGCAGCCCACAGGGGTACACAGATACGCAGTATTTT